Shown below are 27 T cell receptor beta chains from a single sample sequenced in a study of CD8 T cells in Susac syndrome. An input of roughly 0.5 to 1 ug of RNA was subjected to reverse transcription using random hexamers. Each CDR3 protein is one row after TCRdb ran MiXCR on the immunoSEQ multiplex PCR reads. The sample shows roughly 47,000 distinct CDR3 sequences, almost 95% of them seen only once. Sequencing input: CD8+ T cells from PBMCs. Receptor source: a human donor in good health.

This rearrangement joins TRBV10-3 to TRBJ2-1; D is ambiguous. V gave up 6 bases and J gave up 4 bases, with 10 bases separating them. Germline assignment: CDR1 ENHRY and CDR2 SYGVKD. This CDR3 has 13 amino acids. The CDR3 sequence is CAISPQVYNEQFF. The CDR3 region has the DNA TGTGCCATCAGCCCCCAGGTATACAATGAGCAGTTCTTC.

This clonotype was observed a few times. In nucleotides, the CDR3 is TGTGCCAGCAGCCCCGGCTCCTACGAGCAGTACTTC. Its translation: CASSPGSYEQYF. The chain recombines TRBV7-9 with TRBJ2-7; D uncertain. Germline V gives CDR1 SEHNR, CDR2 FQNEAQ (reference sequence). The length of the CDR3 is 12 residues. Trimming left V 5 bases short and J 0 bases short, with 5 bases between.

The chain has TRBV28 and TRBJ2-7, with unresolved D. CDR3 size: 14 residues. The germline CDR1 and CDR2 sequences are MDHEN and SYDVKM. V dropped 6 bases and J dropped 0 bases, with 12 bases sitting between them. CDR3 sequence: CASSQDSYSYEQYF. CDR3 nucleotides: TGTGCCAGCAGCCAAGACTCTTACTCCTACGAGCAGTACTTC.

The chain is built from TRBV30 and TRBJ1-2; 9 bases line up with TRBD1. The CDR3 is 13 amino acids. Germline CDR1 is GTSNPN and CDR2 is SVGIG (reference sequence). V lost 4 bases and J lost 6; bases outside the gene matches: 6. The CDR3 sequence is CAWNPTGGDGYTF. The CDR3 bases are TGTGCCTGGAACCCGACAGGGGGAGATGGCTACACCTTC.

The V and J genes are TRBV24-1 and TRBJ2-3, with TRBD2 matching 9 bases. CDR1 is KGHDR, CDR2 SFDVKD, per germline. The CDR3 length is 14 residues. The V gene end was trimmed by 7 bases and the J gene end by 1 base; junction bases not matched to a gene: 2. The CDR3 nucleotides are TGTGCCACCAGAAGCGGGAGGCGCACAGATACGCAGTATTTT. This encodes CATRSGRRTDTQYF.

The chain links TRBV20-1 to TRBJ2-7, with 9 positions matching TRBD1. Germline V lookup: CDR1 DFQATT, CDR2 SNEGSKA (reference sequence). The ends lost 6 bases at V and 3 bases at J; junction bases unmatched: 15. The CDR3 runs 16 residues. The CDR3 region is CSATPGTGFPIYEQYF. Written as DNA, the CDR3 is TGCAGTGCCACTCCCGGGACAGGGTTTCCCATCTACGAGCAGTACTTC.

The V and J genes are TRBV20-1 and TRBJ2-7, with a weak D call TRBD1 (5 bases). The CDR3 runs to 15 residues. Trimming took 0 bases from V and 1 from J, leaving 13 bases between them. In germline, CDR1 is DFQATT, CDR2 SNEGSKA (reference sequence). The CDR3 bases are TGCAGTGCTAGAGATCTGGGCAGGGCATCCTACGAGCAGTACTTC. Its protein product is CSARDLGRASYEQYF.

V usage is TRBV19 and J usage is TRBJ1-5, with 7 bases aligning to TRBD1. V was pared by 7 bases and J by 0 bases, with 12 bases of the junction left unmatched. Germline loops: CDR1 LNHDA, CDR2 SQIVND (reference sequence). The CDR3 is 17 residues long. CDR3 nucleotide sequence: TGTGCCAGTAAACAGGGGAACTCCGTGTATAGCAATCAGCCCCAGCATTTT. Translating gives CASKQGNSVYSNQPQHF.

A single count supports this clonotype. This sequence joins TRBV24-1 and TRBJ2-5; either TRBD1 or TRBD2 may supply D (5 bases each). V lost 3 bases to trimming and J lost 3 bases, with 16 bases between them. The germline gives CDR1 KGHDR, CDR2 SFDVKD. The CDR3 consists of 16 residues. CDR3 amino acids: CATSDRNSGSKETQYF. As DNA, the CDR3 is TGTGCCACCAGTGATCGGAACTCAGGGAGTAAAGAGACCCAGTACTTC.

The count of this clonotype is one. This rearrangement joins TRBV19 to TRBJ1-1; the D is unclear. There are 14 residues in the CDR3. Germline V gives CDR1 LNHDA, CDR2 SQIVND (reference sequence). Trimming shortened V by 4 bases and J by 1 base, and 10 bases separated the two germline ends. CDR3 in amino acids: CASSTGYGNTEAFF. The CDR3 coding sequence is TGTGCCAGTAGTACGGGATACGGGAACACTGAAGCTTTCTTT. Supplemented by reference TRBV19 and TRBJ1-1, the full variable domain reads DGGITQSPKYLFRKEGQNVTLSCEQNLNHDAMYWYRQDPGQGLRLIYYSQIVNDFQKGDIAEGYSVSREKKESFPLTVTSAQKNPTAFYLCASSTGYGNTEAFFGQGTRLTVV.

V gene TRBV30 combines with J gene TRBJ1-6, with D possibly being TRBD1 (6 bases). The CDR3 runs to 15 residues. Germline V gives CDR1 GTSNPN, CDR2 SVGIG (reference sequence). Trimming stripped 4 bases from V and 7 bases from J, with 17 bases between. The CDR3 reads CAWTSGQLSNSPLHF. The CDR3 nucleotides read TGTGCCTGGACTTCCGGACAGTTATCAAATTCACCCCTCCACTTT.

V and J are TRBV9 and TRBJ1-2; D is ambiguous. Trimming cost V 3 bases and J 0 bases, with 18 bases left between them. Germline CDR1 reads SGDLS; CDR2 reads YYNGEE. The CDR3 consists of 17 residues. The CDR3 reads CASSGWTGDSSNYGYTF. CDR3 DNA sequence: TGTGCCAGCAGCGGATGGACCGGGGATTCCTCTAACTATGGCTACACCTTC.

This clonotype was picked up a small number of times. The rearrangement links TRBV20-1 to TRBJ2-7; 9 bases map to TRBD1. Trimming at V came to 2 bases and at J to 2 bases, leaving 4 bases not matched to a gene. In germline, CDR1 is DFQATT, CDR2 SNEGSKA (reference sequence). The CDR3 runs 14 residues. CDR3 protein: CSARPGQGPYEQYF. The CDR3 coding sequence is TGCAGTGCTAGACCGGGACAGGGACCCTACGAGCAGTACTTC.

This chain links TRBV29-1 with TRBJ2-7; D perhaps matches TRBD2 (5 bases). The germline CDR1 and CDR2 sequences are SQVTM and ANQGSEA. CDR3 length: 13 residues. Trimming left V 6 bases short and J 3 bases short, with 15 bases between. The CDR3 DNA reads TGCAGCGTCCGGGATTCCGGGCTCTACGAGCAGTACTTC. This sequence encodes CSVRDSGLYEQYF.

V usage is TRBV29-1 and J usage is TRBJ1-3; D is unclear. The V gene lost 5 bases and the J gene lost 0 bases, with 11 bases spanning the gap. The CDR3 covers 14 residues. The germline CDR1 and CDR2 sequences are SQVTM and ANQGSEA. The CDR3 nucleotides are TGCAGCGTTTCCGACGGAGTCTCTGGAAACACCATATATTTT. Translating gives CSVSDGVSGNTIYF. The full variable domain, its missing parts supplied by reference TRBV29-1 and TRBJ1-3, is SAVISQKPSRDICQRGTSLTIQCQVDSQVTMMFWYRQQPGQSLTLIATANQGSEATYESGFVIDKFPISRPNLTFSTLTVSNMSPEDSSIYLCSVSDGVSGNTIYFGEGSWLTVV.

The gene calls are TRBV6-5 and TRBJ2-7; 7 nucleotides match TRBD2. CDR1 is MNHEY, CDR2 SVGAGI, per germline. The CDR3 covers 15 residues. Losses at the gene ends were 2 bases for V and 2 bases for J; bases not matched to a gene: 6. This CDR3 reads CASSYSLAAAYEQYF. In DNA form, the CDR3 reads TGTGCCAGCAGTTACAGTCTAGCGGCCGCCTACGAGCAGTACTTC.

The chain carries TRBV5-4 and TRBJ2-7, with TRBD2 matching over 9 bases. CDR1 is SGHNT and CDR2 is YYREEE in the germline V gene (reference sequence). The V and J ends lost 7 bases and 0 bases, in that order; junction bases with no gene match: 5. The CDR3 has 14 amino acids. CDR3 region: CASRGGGDSYEQYF. The CDR3 DNA reads as TGTGCCAGCCGAGGCGGGGGGGACTCCTACGAGCAGTACTTC. The variable domain in full, with the rest retrieved from reference TRBV5-4 and TRBJ2-7, is ETGVTQSPTHLIKTRGQQVTLRCSSQSGHNTVSWYQQALGQGPQFIFQYYREEENGRGNFPPRFSGLQFPNYSSELNVNALELDDSALYLCASRGGGDSYEQYFGPGTRLTVT.

V and J are TRBV7-9 and TRBJ1-2; weak D call: TRBD1 (6 bases). The CDR3 has 14 amino acids. Germline-derived CDR1 and CDR2 are SEHNR and FQNEAQ (reference sequence). Trimming pared 4 bases from V and 4 bases from J, leaving 13 bases between. The CDR3 region has the DNA TGTGCCAGCAGCTCCGGACAGTTTCGCTATGGCTACACCTTC. It translates to CASSSGQFRYGYTF.

The chain combines TRBV9 with TRBJ2-3; TRBD1 or TRBD2 may be the D gene (5 bases each). CDR1 is SGDLS, CDR2 YYNGEE, per germline. V lost 0 bases and J 1 base, leaving 9 bases between the germline ends. The CDR3 consists of 15 residues. The CDR3 nucleotides read TGTGCCAGCAGCGTAGGTGGGACCGGCACAGATACGCAGTATTTT. Its translation: CASSVGGTGTDTQYF.

The chain couples TRBV7-2 to TRBJ2-7; no firm D call. The CDR3 sequence is 14 residues long. The germline CDR1 and CDR2 sequences are SGHTA and FQGNSA. V shed 1 base and J shed 1 base, with 8 bases lying between them. CDR3 nucleotides: TGTGCCAGCAGCTTAGGGGTCGGGTCCTACGAGCAGTACTTC. It is translated as CASSLGVGSYEQYF.

The rearrangement links TRBV27 to TRBJ2-2; no firm D call. V was cut by 3 bases and J by 4 bases, with 6 bases left in between. CDR3 size: 13 residues. The germline gives CDR1 MNHEY, CDR2 SMNVEV (reference sequence). The CDR3 reads CASSFSSTGELFF. The CDR3, as DNA: TGTGCCAGCAGTTTTTCGAGCACCGGGGAGCTGTTTTTT.

Only one count was recorded for this clonotype. This chain connects TRBV27 to TRBJ2-1; tentatively, D is TRBD1 (6 bases). Germline V gives CDR1 MNHEY, CDR2 SMNVEV (reference sequence). V shed 6 bases and J shed 3 bases, with 21 bases lying between them. CDR3 length equals 17 residues. CDR3 nucleotide sequence: TGTGCCAGCAGATTAAAGACAGGCGGAATTAACTACAATGAGCAGTTCTTC. Its translation: CASRLKTGGINYNEQFF.

The chain joins TRBV3-1 to TRBJ2-2; 8 bases agree with TRBD2. The CDR3 extends over 18 amino acids. CDR1 is LGHDT and CDR2 is YNNKEL in the germline V gene (reference sequence). The V and J ends lost 1 base and 3 bases, in that order; junction bases with no gene match: 10. The DNA of the CDR3 is TGTGCCAGCAGCCAAGCGTACTTTAGCGGGATCTACACCGGGGAGCTGTTTTTT. This translates into CASSQAYFSGIYTGELFF.

The genes are TRBV9 and TRBJ2-1, with 7 bases fitting TRBD2. Germline CDR1 and CDR2: SGDLS and YYNGEE. The J segment lost 2 bases and the V segment lost 1 base, leaving 3 bases of the junction unmatched. The CDR3 sequence is 15 residues long. The DNA for the CDR3 is TGTGCCAGCAGCGTACGCGGGAGCCCCTACAATGAGCAGTTCTTC. Translation gives CASSVRGSPYNEQFF.

The chain recombines TRBV4-3 with TRBJ1-2, with 12 bases identical to TRBD1. This CDR3 spans 15 amino acids. J gave up 4 bases and V 4 bases, and 4 bases lay outside the gene matches. Germline V lookup: CDR1 LGHNA, CDR2 YSLEER. The CDR3 region has the DNA TGCGCCAGCAGCCCTGGGACAGGGGGCGCCTATGGCTACACCTTC. This sequence encodes CASSPGTGGAYGYTF.

In this sample, this clonotype turned up once. The rearrangement uses TRBV20-1 and TRBJ2-1; maybe TRBD1 (5 bases). This CDR3 has 15 residues. V lost 5 bases and J 0 bases, leaving 14 bases between the germline ends. Germline CDR1 is DFQATT and CDR2 is SNEGSKA (reference sequence). This CDR3 reads CSAASTGSSYNEQFF. As DNA, the CDR3 is TGCAGTGCTGCCTCTACAGGTAGCTCCTACAATGAGCAGTTCTTC.

The chain carries TRBV27 and TRBJ1-2; D uncertain. This CDR3 contains 14 residues. Germline assignment: CDR1 MNHEY and CDR2 SMNVEV (reference sequence). Between the trimmed V and J ends, which lost 5 bases and 1 base, there was a span of 11 bases. The CDR3, as DNA: TGTGCCAGCAGTCATAACGGGCTTAACTATGGCTACACCTTC. Its translation: CASSHNGLNYGYTF.